This entry features one T cell receptor (beta chain) sequence. Its antigen is as yet unknown. PCR involved 60 Vbeta and 13 Jbeta primers. The authors' processing: The authors later counted roughly 79 million unique TCR beta chains, approximately 12 million of them shared. Using immunoSEQ multiplex PCR, the repertoire was profiled, and TCRdb retains in-frame clones only, with some absent. The V and J calls and clone size were taken over from that table, and D and trimming were inferred from the DNA. In the table there are approximately 150,000 clones, roughly 79% of which are singletons. The data are from a study of cytomegalovirus exposure and HLA in healthy donors. Looking at the study overall: From approximately 170 million T cells, an earlier analysis saw some 120 million unique TCR beta sequences. Clustering assigned over 70% of the roughly 370 genotyped donors to the Caucasian-associated ancestry cluster.

Study results and caveats: A highly shared variant cluster was judged a likely technical artifact.

This CDR3 comprises 13 residues. In germline, CDR1 is LNHDA, CDR2 SQIVND (reference sequence). Trimming stripped 10 bases from V and 4 bases from J, with 13 bases between. Sequenced sample: PBMCs. This TCR was sampled from a woman between 35 and 50 years old in good health and CMV-seronegative. V gene TRBV19 combines with J gene TRBJ2-2; D perhaps matches TRBD1 (6 bases). The CDR3 loop is CAIQGRVTGELFF. The CDR3 region has the DNA TGTGCCATCCAGGGGCGAGTCACCGGGGAGCTGTTTTTT.